This T cell receptor (beta chain) was recorded in a study of blood T cell repertoires in COVID-19. Background on the study: In each case, the material was cDNA or gDNA derived from T cells, B-cell-depleted T cells, or PBMCs.

Original analysis: How many nucleated cells were present was estimated from reference gene primer amplification. Profiled with immunoSEQ multiplex PCR; TCRdb holds only in-frame clones, not every one. V, J and clone size are those of that table, while D and trimming were read from the DNA. The sample has approximately 290,000 clones; roughly nine tenths are singletons. Per the germline V gene, CDR1 is LGHNT and CDR2 is FRNRAP. The CDR3 runs 16 residues. V shed 0 bases and J shed 1 base, with 13 bases lying between them. V and J are TRBV12-5 and TRBJ2-7, with a possible D match to TRBD2 (5 bases). Material: peripheral blood. This clonotype was obtained from a man aged 18 to 35 with active or convalescent COVID-19. The DNA of the CDR3 is TGTGCTAGTGGTTTGGTACTAGGAAGGGAGTCCTACGAGCAGTACTTC. Its translation is CASGLVLGRESYEQYF.